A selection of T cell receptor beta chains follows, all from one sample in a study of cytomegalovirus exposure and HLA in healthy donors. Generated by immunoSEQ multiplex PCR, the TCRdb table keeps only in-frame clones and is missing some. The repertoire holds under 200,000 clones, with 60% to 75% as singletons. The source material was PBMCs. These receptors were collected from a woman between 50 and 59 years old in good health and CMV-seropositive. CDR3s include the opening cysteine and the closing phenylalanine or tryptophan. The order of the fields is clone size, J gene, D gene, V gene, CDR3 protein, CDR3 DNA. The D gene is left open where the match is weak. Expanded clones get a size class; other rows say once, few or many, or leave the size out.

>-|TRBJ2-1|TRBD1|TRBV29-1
CSAEGDRNSYNEQFF
TGCAGCGCCGAGGGGGACAGGAACAGCTACAATGAGCAGTTCTTC
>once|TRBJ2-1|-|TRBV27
CASRGDDEQFF
TGTGCCAGCAGGGGAGATGATGAGCAGTTCTTC
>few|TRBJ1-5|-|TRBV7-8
CASNNLRAGNQPQHF
TGTGCCAGCAACAACCTCAGGGCGGGCAATCAGCCCCAGCATTTT
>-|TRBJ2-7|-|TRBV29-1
CSVEGLAYEQYF
TGCAGCGTTGAGGGCTTAGCCTACGAGCAGTACTTC
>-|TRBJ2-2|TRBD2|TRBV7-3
CASSLGLAGNTGELFF
TGTGCCAGCAGCTTAGGGCTAGCGGGGAACACCGGGGAGCTGTTTTTT
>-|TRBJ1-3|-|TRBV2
CASSEVRDTIYF
TGTGCCAGCAGTGAAGTGAGAGACACCATATATTTT
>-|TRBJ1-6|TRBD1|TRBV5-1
CASSSRDRQNSPLHF
TGCGCCAGCAGCTCCCGGGACAGGCAAAATTCACCCCTCCACTTT
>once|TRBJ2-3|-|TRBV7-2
CASSLTTRTSTDTQYF
TGTGCCAGCAGCCTAACGACTAGGACTAGCACAGATACGCAGTATTTT
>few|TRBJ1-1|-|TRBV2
CASSDPSEAFF
TGTGCCAGCAGTGATCCCAGTGAAGCTTTCTTT
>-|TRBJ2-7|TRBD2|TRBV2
CAGDSWTSGGAVPNEQYF
TGTGCCGGGGATTCCTGGACTAGCGGGGGGGCCGTTCCCAACGAGCAGTACTTC
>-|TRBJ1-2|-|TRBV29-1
CSAHRGGNYGYTF
TGCAGCGCCCACCGTGGCGGTAACTATGGCTACACCTTC
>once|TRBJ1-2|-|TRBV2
CASRPEDLYGYTF
TGTGCCAGCAGGCCGGAGGACCTATATGGCTACACCTTC
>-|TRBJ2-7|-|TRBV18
CASSPPSSYEQYF
TGTGCCAGCTCACCACCTAGCAGCTACGAGCAGTACTTC
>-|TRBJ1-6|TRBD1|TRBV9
CASSTGTAENSPLHF
TGTGCCAGCAGCACCGGGACAGCCGAAAATTCACCCCTCCACTTT
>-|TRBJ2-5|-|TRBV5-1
CASSYWPDGGQKETQYF
TGCGCCAGCAGCTATTGGCCCGACGGCGGACAGAAAGAGACCCAGTACTTC
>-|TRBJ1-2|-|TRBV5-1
CASSLLAGDGYTF
TGCGCCAGCAGCTTGCTGGCAGGGGATGGCTACACCTTC
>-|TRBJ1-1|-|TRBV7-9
CASSLGGSIENTEAFF
TGTGCCAGCAGCTTAGGAGGGAGTATTGAGAACACTGAAGCTTTCTTT
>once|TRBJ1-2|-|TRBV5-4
CASSFETSGGYTF
TGTGCCAGCAGCTTTGAGACCAGCGGGGGCTACACCTTC
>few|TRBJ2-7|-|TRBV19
CASSTKYEQYF
TGTGCCAGTAGTACCAAGTACGAGCAGTACTTC
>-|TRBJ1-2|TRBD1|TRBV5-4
CASSTGTGVDGYTF
TGTGCCAGCAGCACGGGGACAGGGGTTGATGGCTACACCTTC
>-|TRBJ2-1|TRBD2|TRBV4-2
CASSQEGTSGRYEQFF
TGTGCCAGCAGCCAAGAAGGGACTAGCGGGCGGTATGAGCAGTTCTTC
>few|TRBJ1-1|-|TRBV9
CASSGANTEAFF
TGTGCCAGCAGTGGGGCGAACACTGAAGCTTTCTTT
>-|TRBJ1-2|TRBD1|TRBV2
CASSEAGQGLRGYTF
TGTGCCAGCAGTGAAGCGGGACAGGGATTGAGGGGCTACACCTTC
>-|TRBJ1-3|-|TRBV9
CASSPQVADSGNTIYF
TGTGCCAGCAGCCCTCAAGTGGCCGACTCTGGAAACACCATATATTTT
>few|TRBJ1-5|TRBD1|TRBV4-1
CASSPERTGRRQPQHF
TGCGCCAGCAGCCCAGAAAGGACAGGGCGTCGACAGCCCCAGCATTTT
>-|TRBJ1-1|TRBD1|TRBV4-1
CASSQPGGLNTEAFF
TGCGCCAGCAGCCAACCAGGGGGTTTGAACACTGAAGCTTTCTTT
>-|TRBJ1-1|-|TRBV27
CASSLLPGLNTEAFF
TGTGCCAGCAGTTTATTACCGGGTCTGAACACTGAAGCTTTCTTT
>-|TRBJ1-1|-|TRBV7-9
CASSFLETEAFF
TGTGCCAGCAGCTTTTTGGAGACTGAAGCTTTCTTT
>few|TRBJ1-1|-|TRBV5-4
CASSLTGSTEAFF
TGTGCCAGCAGCCTTACAGGGAGCACTGAAGCTTTCTTT
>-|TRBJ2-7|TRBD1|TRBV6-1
CASSEEGQGQQYF
TGTGCCAGCAGTGAAGAGGGACAGGGCCAACAGTACTTC
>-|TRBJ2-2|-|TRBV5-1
CASSLILNTGELFF
TGCGCCAGCAGCTTGATCTTGAACACCGGGGAGCTGTTTTTT
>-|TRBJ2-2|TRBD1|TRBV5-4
CASSFGQAGELFF
TGTGCCAGCAGCTTCGGACAGGCCGGGGAGCTGTTTTTT
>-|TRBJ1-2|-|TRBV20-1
CSARARGGYTF
TGCAGTGCTAGAGCGAGGGGGGGCTACACCTTC
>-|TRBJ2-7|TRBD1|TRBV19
CASSSRSSGTGSYEQYF
TGTGCCAGTAGTAGCCGGAGCTCCGGGACAGGTTCCTACGAGCAGTACTTC
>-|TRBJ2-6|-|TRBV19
CASSTPRSGANVLTF
TGTGCCAGTAGTACCCCCAGGTCTGGGGCCAACGTCCTGACTTTC
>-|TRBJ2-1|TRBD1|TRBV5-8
CASSLGDRPLSYNEQFF
TGTGCCAGCAGCTTGGGGGACAGGCCCCTCTCCTACAATGAGCAGTTCTTC
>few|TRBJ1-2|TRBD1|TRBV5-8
CASSLVGGAQVRGYTF
TGTGCCAGCAGCTTGGTAGGGGGCGCACAGGTGCGTGGCTACACCTTC
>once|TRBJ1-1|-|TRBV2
CASLLVSNTEAFF
TGTGCCAGCCTTCTAGTCTCGAACACTGAAGCTTTCTTT
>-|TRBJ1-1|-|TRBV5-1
CASSPGGLPNTEAFF
TGCGCCAGCAGCCCCGGGGGTCTACCAAACACTGAAGCTTTCTTT
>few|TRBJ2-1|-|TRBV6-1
CASSETPYNEQFF
TGTGCCAGCAGTGAGACACCTTACAATGAGCAGTTCTTC
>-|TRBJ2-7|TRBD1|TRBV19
CASSRGGNVYEQYF
TGTGCCAGTAGTAGAGGGGGCAATGTCTACGAGCAGTACTTC
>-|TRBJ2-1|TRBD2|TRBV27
CASSLWLAGGPNEQFF
TGTGCCAGCAGTTTATGGCTAGCGGGGGGTCCCAATGAGCAGTTCTTC
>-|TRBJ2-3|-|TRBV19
CASSMPGQGRATDTQYF
TGTGCCAGTAGTATGCCGGGGCAGGGGAGGGCCACAGATACGCAGTATTTT
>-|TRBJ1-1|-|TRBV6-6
CASSYSGGSEAFF
TGTGCCAGCAGTTACTCGGGTGGGAGTGAAGCTTTCTTT
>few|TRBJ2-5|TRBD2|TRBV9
CASSVGTSGGALETQYF
TGTGCCAGCAGCGTAGGAACTAGCGGGGGGGCCTTGGAGACCCAGTACTTC
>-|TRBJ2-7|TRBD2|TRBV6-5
CASNPSGGSYEQYF
TGTGCCAGCAATCCTAGCGGGGGGTCCTACGAGCAGTACTTC
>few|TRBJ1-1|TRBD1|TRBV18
CASSPEPGQKDTEAFF
TGTGCCAGCTCACCAGAACCGGGACAGAAAGACACTGAAGCTTTCTTT
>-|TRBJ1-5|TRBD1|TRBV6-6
CASNRDRGLGNQPQHF
TGTGCCAGCAATCGGGACAGGGGGCTGGGCAATCAGCCCCAGCATTTT
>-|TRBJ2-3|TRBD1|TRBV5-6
CASNKQGDGSDTQYF
TGTGCCAGCAACAAACAGGGGGACGGTTCAGATACGCAGTATTTT
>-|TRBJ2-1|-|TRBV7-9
CASSSSDSKGNEQFF
TGTGCCAGCAGCTCCTCGGACAGCAAAGGGAATGAGCAGTTCTTC
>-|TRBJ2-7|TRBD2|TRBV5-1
CASSYSGGTVQYF
TGCGCCAGCAGCTATAGCGGGGGGACGGTCCAGTACTTC
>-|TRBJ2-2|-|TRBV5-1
CASSTDNTGELFF
TGCGCCAGCAGCACAGACAACACCGGGGAGCTGTTTTTT
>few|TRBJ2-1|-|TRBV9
CASSLESGSYNEQFF
TGTGCCAGCAGCCTCGAGTCTGGCTCCTACAATGAGCAGTTCTTC
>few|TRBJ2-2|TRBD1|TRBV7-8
CASRRQGNTGELFF
TGTGCCAGCAGGCGACAGGGCAACACCGGGGAGCTGTTTTTT
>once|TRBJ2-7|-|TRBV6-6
CASSYSAGLSLEQYF
TGTGCCAGCAGTTACTCGGCGGGTCTCTCTCTCGAGCAGTACTTC